This T cell receptor (beta chain) comes out of a study of CDR3 diversity in severe acne. From the PCR reads, TCRdb called clonotypes with MiXCR, one entry per CDR3 protein. This table holds some 84,000 distinct CDR3 sequences, 45% to 55% found once. Germline CDR1 MDHEN, CDR2 SYDVKM. This CDR3 has 14 amino acids. V gave up 4 bases and J gave up 0 bases, with 7 bases separating them. The chain is built from TRBV28 and TRBJ1-3, with D perhaps TRBD1 (5 bases). This sequence originates from a male donor in good health, serving as a control. The sequenced sample consisted of blood. The CDR3: CASSYGTSGNTIYF. CDR3 coding DNA: TGTGCCAGCAGTTACGGGACCTCTGGAAACACCATATATTTT.